This T cell receptor (beta chain) was obtained from a study of early T cells in non-severe SARS-CoV-2 infection. Study as a whole: Chains from this unsorted whole-blood bulk RNA could not be paired.

Germline CDR1 MDHEN, CDR2 SYDVKM. The CDR3 covers 14 residues. Trimming cost V 6 bases and J 3 bases, with 14 bases left between them. This clonotype was counted a few times. Its antigen is as yet unknown. Unique molecular identifiers were attached to individual cDNA molecules. Via MiXCR, TCRdb re-called the 5' RACE reads, giving one row per CDR3 protein. The sample yields about 48,000 distinct CDR3 sequences, approximately 9.8% seen once. Findings and limits, study-wide: Missing private and CD4 specificities, VDJdb matching favored anti-spike CD8 responses.

Specimen: whole blood. The receptor's source is an adult who was a healthcare worker with PCR-confirmed SARS-CoV-2 infection or an uninfected control (not recorded which). This chain joins TRBV28 and TRBJ1-1, with D tentatively TRBD1 (6 bases). CDR3 DNA: TGTGCCAGCAGCCCATATGGGGGCTACACTGAAGCTTTCTTT. As protein: CASSPYGGYTEAFF.